This is a list of T cell receptor beta chains from one sample in a study of brain T cells in children with intractable seizures. Sequencing was performed with immunoSEQ multiplex PCR; in TCRdb, only in-frame clones are kept and a portion is missing. In the table there are about 76,000 clones, about 92% of which are singletons. The sample was peripheral blood, taken at surgery. The origin of the receptors is a boy in the first two years of life with tuberous sclerosis and intractable seizures. CDR3s include the opening cysteine and the closing phenylalanine or tryptophan. The D gene is left open where the match is weak. The listing skips clone size in some rows; elsewhere it reads once, few, many or a size class.

TRBJ1-1	TRBV2	.	.	TGTGCCAGCACCCAGGGGCATTTCACTGAAGCTTTCTTT	CASTQGHFTEAFF
TRBJ2-4	TRBV27	.	.	TGTGCCAGCAGTTTAGGTTTTGAGGGGAACATTCAGTACTTC	CASSLGFEGNIQYF
TRBJ1-6	TRBV6-5	.	.	TGTGCCAGCCGTCGGGGCTCCTATAATTCACCCCTCCACTTT	CASRRGSYNSPLHF
TRBJ2-7	TRBV5-1	TRBD1	.	TGCGCCAGCAGCTTGGTGGGGACAGTCTACGAGCAGTACTTC	CASSLVGTVYEQYF
TRBJ2-7	TRBV6-5	.	.	TGTGCCAGCAGTTACTCTTTCGGGGGAGAGCAGTACTTC	CASSYSFGGEQYF
TRBJ1-1	TRBV6-5	.	.	TGTGCCAGCAGTTACTCGCGGGTCGTTGACACTGAAGCTTTCTTT	CASSYSRVVDTEAFF
TRBJ2-1	TRBV6-1	.	.	TGTGCCAGCAGTGAAGCTGACGGCCCCTCCTACAATGAGCAGTTCTTC	CASSEADGPSYNEQFF
TRBJ2-5	TRBV29-1	.	.	TGCAGCGTTGAGGGTAGCAGGGCGGAGACCCAGTACTTC	CSVEGSRAETQYF
TRBJ2-5	TRBV7-9	.	.	TGTGCCAGCAGCTTAGACCAGTTGCGAGAGACCCAGTACTTC	CASSLDQLRETQYF
TRBJ1-3	TRBV7-2	.	.	TGTGCCAGCAGCTTAATGCAGGGGACCGCTTCTGGAAACACCATATATTTT	CASSLMQGTASGNTIYF
TRBJ2-7	TRBV30	TRBD2	.	TGTGCCTGGAATTGGGGGGGGTATATCGACGAGCAGTACTTC	CAWNWGGYIDEQYF
TRBJ2-3	TRBV19	.	.	TGTGCCAGTAGTATGATACAGGGAGATACGCAGTATTTT	CASSMIQGDTQYF
TRBJ2-2	TRBV24-1	.	.	TGTGCCACCAGTGAGCGCAACACCGGGGAGCTGTTTTTT	CATSERNTGELFF
TRBJ1-2	TRBV5-6	.	.	TGTGCCAGCAGTGGGGGGATAGGAGGCTACACCTTC	CASSGGIGGYTF
TRBJ2-7	TRBV11-2	TRBD1	.	TGTGCCAGCAGCATACAACCGACAGGGAACGAGCAGTACTTC	CASSIQPTGNEQYF
TRBJ2-5	TRBV6-5	.	.	TGTGCCACCGTAGGGTATGAGACCCAGTACTTC	CATVGYETQYF
TRBJ2-1	TRBV25-1	TRBD2	.	TGTGCCAGCAGTGAAAATCCGGCTAGCGGCTACAATGAGCAGTTCTTC	CASSENPASGYNEQFF
TRBJ1-3	TRBV6-5	.	.	TGTGCCAGCAGTCAGGGAAACACCATATATTTT	CASSQGNTIYF
TRBJ1-2	TRBV27	TRBD1	once	TGTGCCACCGCCTCCGACAGGGACGGTCGGGGCTACACCTTC	CATASDRDGRGYTF
TRBJ1-1	TRBV27	.	.	TGTGCCAGCAGTTTATCCTCCTTTAACACTGAAGCTTTCTTT	CASSLSSFNTEAFF
TRBJ1-2	TRBV24-1	.	.	TGTGCCACCAGTGACCCCTCAGCCGGGACGGACTTCTATGGCTACACCTTC	CATSDPSAGTDFYGYTF
TRBJ2-1	TRBV9	.	.	TGTGCCAGCAGCCCACCGTCCGGGGCCTACAATGAGCAGTTCTTC	CASSPPSGAYNEQFF
TRBJ2-1	TRBV6-5	TRBD2	once	TGTGCCAGCACCAGCGGGGGGAATGAGCAGTTCTTC	CASTSGGNEQFF
TRBJ2-3	TRBV1	.	.	TGCACCAGCAGCCCTCCGGGACAGGGTCTTCCAGATACGCAGTATTTT	CTSSPPGQGLPDTQYF
TRBJ1-3	TRBV9	.	.	TGTGCCAGCAGCCCCCCCGGAAACACCATATATTTT	CASSPPGNTIYF
TRBJ1-6	TRBV7-2	TRBD1	.	TGTGCCAGCAGCTCCTGGGACAGTATTAATTCACCCCTCCACTTT	CASSSWDSINSPLHF
TRBJ2-1	TRBV6-2/TRBV6-3	TRBD1	once	TGTGCCAGCAGTTTAGTGGGACAGGGGATCTACAATGAGCAGTTCTTC	CASSLVGQGIYNEQFF
TRBJ2-2	TRBV19	.	.	TGTGCCAGTAGTATATCCCGGACGAACACCGGGGAGCTGTTTTTT	CASSISRTNTGELFF
TRBJ2-1	TRBV19	.	.	TGTGCCAGTAGTATGGTACAGTACAATGAGCAGTTCTTC	CASSMVQYNEQFF
TRBJ2-7	TRBV2	.	once	TGTGCCAGCAACAGGGAGAATAACGAGCAGTACTTC	CASNRENNEQYF
TRBJ2-1	TRBV5-1	.	.	TGCGCCAGCAGCTTGGCGGGACGGGGAAGCTCCTACAATGAGCAGTTCTTC	CASSLAGRGSSYNEQFF
TRBJ2-7	TRBV13	.	.	TGTGCCAGCAGCCCCAAGGGCTACGAGCAGTACTTC	CASSPKGYEQYF
TRBJ2-7	TRBV11-2	TRBD1	once	TGTGCCAGCAGCCCACCCCGGACAGGGGGCTCCTACGAGCAGTACTTC	CASSPPRTGGSYEQYF
TRBJ1-1	TRBV10-2	.	once	TGCGCCACCAAGGGACGCACTGAAGCTTTCTTT	CATKGRTEAFF
TRBJ2-1	TRBV6-6	TRBD2	once	TGTGCCAGCAGTCGTGGGCTCCGACGTCGGGACTACTCCTACAATGAGCAGTTCTTC	CASSRGLRRRDYSYNEQFF
TRBJ2-7	TRBV11-3	.	.	TGTGCCAGCTCTTCAGAACTTGGGGATCGATACGAGCAGTACTTC	CASSSELGDRYEQYF
TRBJ2-1	TRBV7-9	TRBD2	.	TGTGCCAGCAGCTTTGTCCCTCTAGCGGGTTCTTACAATGAGCAGTTCTTC	CASSFVPLAGSYNEQFF
TRBJ2-3	TRBV24-1	.	.	TGTGCCACCAGTGATTTGGGCGGGATCACAGATACGCAGTATTTT	CATSDLGGITDTQYF
TRBJ2-1	TRBV10-2	.	.	TGCGCCAGCAGTGAGGCTCGATTAAACAATGAGCAGTTCTTC	CASSEARLNNEQFF
TRBJ2-3	TRBV9	.	.	TGTGCCAGCAGCGTAGACAGAGTGGGGTCAGATACGCAGTATTTT	CASSVDRVGSDTQYF
TRBJ2-1	TRBV24-1	.	.	TGTGCCACAGAGTCATCAGGGGGGGGTCCACACAATGAGCAGTTCTTC	CATESSGGGPHNEQFF
TRBJ2-3	TRBV12-3/TRBV12-4	.	.	TGTGCCAGCAGTCGGGACTCATCAGATACGCAGTATTTT	CASSRDSSDTQYF
TRBJ2-3	TRBV6-4	.	.	TGTGCCAGCAGTGAGACCCCAGACACAGATACGCAGTATTTT	CASSETPDTDTQYF
TRBJ2-3	TRBV5-3	TRBD2	.	TGTGCCAGAAGCCCCATAGGGCGGGGGGGCACAGATACGCAGTATTTT	CARSPIGRGGTDTQYF
TRBJ2-7	TRBV2	TRBD1	.	TGTGCCAGCAGGCTGAGGGGGCTCCTTTACGAGCAGTACTTC	CASRLRGLLYEQYF
TRBJ1-5	TRBV4-1	.	.	TGCGCCAGCAGCCAATGGACAGTCAATCAGCCCCAGCATTTT	CASSQWTVNQPQHF
TRBJ2-3	TRBV7-6	TRBD2	.	TGTGCCAGCAGCGGTAGCGGGGGTTCCACAGATACGCAGTATTTT	CASSGSGGSTDTQYF
TRBJ2-3	TRBV24-1	.	.	TGTGCCACCAGGGAGGGGGATAGCACAGATACGCAGTATTTT	CATREGDSTDTQYF
TRBJ2-1	TRBV5-4	TRBD2	.	TGTGCCAGCAGCTTACTAGCGGGGGGATACAATGAGCAGTTCTTC	CASSLLAGGYNEQFF
TRBJ2-7	TRBV11-2	.	.	TGTGCCAGCAGCTTAAAGGCGACAGACTCATACGAGCAGTACTTC	CASSLKATDSYEQYF
TRBJ2-7	TRBV5-4	TRBD2	.	TGTGCCAGCAGCTATGGCGGGGGGTCTACCTACGAGCAGTACTTC	CASSYGGGSTYEQYF
TRBJ2-1	TRBV11-2	.	.	TGTGCCAGCAGTTTACTCCCCAGCGCGGGCAATGAGCAGTTCTTC	CASSLLPSAGNEQFF
TRBJ2-1	TRBV7-2	TRBD1	.	TGTGCCAGCAGCTTCCCCCTGGGGACAGGGTCCAATGAGCAGTTCTTC	CASSFPLGTGSNEQFF
TRBJ1-1	TRBV14	TRBD1	.	TGTGCCAGCAGCCGAAGGGGGCACACTGAAGCTTTCTTT	CASSRRGHTEAFF
TRBJ1-4	TRBV9	.	.	TGTGCCAGCAGCGTAGTAGGGGTTCCGAATGAAAAACTGTTTTTT	CASSVVGVPNEKLFF
TRBJ2-2	TRBV7-3	.	.	TGTGCCAGCAGCATGGGGACAAGAAACACCGGGGAGCTGTTTTTT	CASSMGTRNTGELFF
TRBJ2-3	TRBV6-1	.	once	TGTGCCAGCAGTGAAAAGGGCCAGGGAGTCGGGGGTGGAACAGATACGCAGTATTTT	CASSEKGQGVGGGTDTQYF
TRBJ1-1	TRBV6-6	.	.	TGTGCCAGCAGGTTTTGGGGGCAGACCACTGAAGCTTTCTTT	CASRFWGQTTEAFF
TRBJ2-7	TRBV29-1	.	.	TGCAGCGTTGGCCAGTTCTACGAGCAGTACTTC	CSVGQFYEQYF
TRBJ1-1	TRBV20-1	.	.	TGCAGTGCTATGGGCTCTGATGAAGCTTTCTTT	CSAMGSDEAFF